One T cell receptor (beta chain) is described in this entry. This clonotype was counted many times. Its antigen is currently not known. Nothing much larger sits one base from this clone, and base qualities are not available. Libraries were built with 5' RACE. Sequencing was performed on a NextSeq 500. The TCR library protocol attached a unique molecular identifier to each TCR cDNA molecule to allow correction of PCR and sequencing errors. Per the original workflow: TCR identification, UMI-based error correction and CDR3 extraction were all carried out with Decombinator tools. TCRs above a frequency of 2 per 1,000, corresponding to the top 1% of the tumor frequency distribution, were defined as expanded. Each repertoire was subsampled 100 times to 5,000 TCRs, after which Renyi diversity was computed with the R vegan package. CDR3 similarity networks were built from amino acid triplet string-kernel similarity, with CDR3s being connected when pairwise similarity was above 0.82. TCRdb ran its own pipeline on the public reads, namely fastp trimming at Q25 and MiXCR clone calling, and kept in-frame beta chains. CDR3 protein sequences are deduplicated, and each keeps its most common genes and DNA. The V and J calls reflect TCRdb's pipeline rather than the authors' work. Counted in this sample were some 23,000 distinct CDR3 sequences; just under 7% of them appeared once. The leading ten clones occupy approximately 15% of the sample.

The sample belongs to a study of spatial heterogeneity in lung cancer (dated by TCRdb to between 2018 and 2021). For the wider study: Beta-chain transcripts were consistently detected in greater numbers than alpha-chain transcripts, which likely reflected higher beta-chain transcript abundance. In the raw uncorrected reads, each unique combination of TCR and UMI appeared more than ten times on average. TCR alpha and beta repertoires were quantitatively compared across multiple tumor regions, matched nontumor lung and blood in non-small cell lung cancer. TCR repertoire features were related to nonsynonymous mutation counts determined by whole-exome sequencing of tumor tissue. Both alpha and beta chains were TCR-sequenced in approximately 220 tumor regions, under 80 matched nontumor lung samples and roughly 50 PBMC samples obtained at surgery. Here is what the overall study found, with its caveats: Additional single-cell paired TCR alpha and beta sequencing was considered necessary to confirm, at a functional level, the hypothesis that regional TCRs recognize regional mutations. Ubiquitous expanded tumor TCRs were detected in blood more often at tumor resection than at routine follow-up.

V lost 6 bases and J lost 2 bases, and the count of bases not matched to a germline gene is 0. The CDR3 holds 13 amino acids from the cysteine to the phenylalanine. Here the CDR3 DNA is all that survives: 39 bases in frame from base 1. The CDR1 and CDR2 encoded by the germline V gene are MGHDK and SYGVNS. The sample's time point label, in plain terms: sample taken at primary tumor resection. Whole RNA extracted from tumor and nontumor lung tissue, or from cryopreserved PBMC samples, was used for TCR sequencing without cell sorting. Donors were 72 patients with early-stage, untreated non-small cell lung cancer from the lung TRACERx cohort. Only patients for whom sufficient RNA was available from at least two tumor regions were selected for TCR sequencing.

This receptor was obtained from a male donor with early-stage non-small cell lung cancer. Sequencing used PBMCs, obtained at surgery. The rearranged chain carries TRBV25-1 and TRBJ2-1; 8 central bases correspond to TRBD1. The CDR3 region reads CASRDRAYNEQFF. The DNA reads as follows: TGTGCCAGCAGGGACAGGGCCTACAATGAGCAGTTCTTC.